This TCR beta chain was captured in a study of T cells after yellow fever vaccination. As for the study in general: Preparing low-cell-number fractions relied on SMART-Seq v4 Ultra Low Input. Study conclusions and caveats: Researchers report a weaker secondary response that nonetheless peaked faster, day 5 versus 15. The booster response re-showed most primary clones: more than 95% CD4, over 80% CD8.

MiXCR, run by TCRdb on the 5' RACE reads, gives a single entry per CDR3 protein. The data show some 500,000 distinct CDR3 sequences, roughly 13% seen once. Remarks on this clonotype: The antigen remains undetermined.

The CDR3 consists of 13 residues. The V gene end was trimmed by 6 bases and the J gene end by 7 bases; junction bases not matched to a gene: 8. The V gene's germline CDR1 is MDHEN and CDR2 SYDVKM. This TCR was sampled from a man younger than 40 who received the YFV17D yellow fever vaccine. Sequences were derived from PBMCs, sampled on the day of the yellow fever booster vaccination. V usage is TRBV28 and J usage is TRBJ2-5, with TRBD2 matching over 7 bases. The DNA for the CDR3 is TGTGCCAGCAGCCTCATCGGCGGGGGGACCCAGTACTTC. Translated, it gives CASSLIGGGTQYF.